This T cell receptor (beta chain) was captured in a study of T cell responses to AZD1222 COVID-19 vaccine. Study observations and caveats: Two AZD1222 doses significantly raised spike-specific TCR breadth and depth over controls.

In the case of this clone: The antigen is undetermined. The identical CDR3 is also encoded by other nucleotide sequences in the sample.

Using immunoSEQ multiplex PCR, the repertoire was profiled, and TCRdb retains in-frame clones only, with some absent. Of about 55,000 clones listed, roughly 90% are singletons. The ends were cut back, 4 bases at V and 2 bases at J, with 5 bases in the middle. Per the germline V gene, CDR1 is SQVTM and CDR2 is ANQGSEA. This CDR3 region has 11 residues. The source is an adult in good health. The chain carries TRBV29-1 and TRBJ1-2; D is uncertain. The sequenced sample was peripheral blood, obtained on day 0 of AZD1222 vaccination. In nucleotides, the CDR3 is TGCAGCGTTGGTGAGAACTATGGCTACACCTTC. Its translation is CSVGENYGYTF.